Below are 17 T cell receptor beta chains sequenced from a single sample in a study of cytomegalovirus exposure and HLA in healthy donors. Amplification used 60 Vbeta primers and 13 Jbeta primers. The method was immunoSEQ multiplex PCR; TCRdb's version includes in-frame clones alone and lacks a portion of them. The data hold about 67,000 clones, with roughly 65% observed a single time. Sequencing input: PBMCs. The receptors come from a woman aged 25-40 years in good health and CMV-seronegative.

CDR3 bases: TGTGCCAGCAAAGGGCAGGGACAGAAAGAGACCCAGTACTTC. Translation gives CASKGQGQKETQYF. The V gene is TRBV5-6, the J gene TRBJ2-5; 7 nucleotides line up with TRBD1. V gave up 6 bases and J gave up 3 bases; unmatched junction bases: 8. The CDR3 extends over 14 amino acids. CDR1 and CDR2 from the germline V gene are SGHDT and YYEEEE.

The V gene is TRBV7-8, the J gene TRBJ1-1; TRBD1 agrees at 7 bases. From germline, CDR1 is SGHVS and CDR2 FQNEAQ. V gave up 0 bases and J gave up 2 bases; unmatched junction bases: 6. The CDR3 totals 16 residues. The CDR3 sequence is CASSLAFRQGNTEAFF. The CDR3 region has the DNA TGTGCCAGCAGCTTAGCCTTCAGACAGGGCAACACTGAAGCTTTCTTT.

This chain's CDR3 is CASSQDQDRFRAGEITDTQYF. The CDR3, as DNA: TGCGCCAGCAGCCAAGATCAGGACAGGTTCCGAGCGGGGGAAATAACAGATACGCAGTATTTT. The chain links TRBV4-3 to TRBJ2-3; tentatively, D is TRBD2 (8 bases). CDR1 is LGHNA, CDR2 YSLEER, per germline. This CDR3 has 21 residues. The V end was cut by 0 bases, the J end by 3 bases, with 28 bases between.

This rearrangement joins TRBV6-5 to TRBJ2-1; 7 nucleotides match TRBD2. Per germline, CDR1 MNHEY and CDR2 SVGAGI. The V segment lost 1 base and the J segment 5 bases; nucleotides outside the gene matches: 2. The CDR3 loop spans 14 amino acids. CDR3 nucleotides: TGTGCCAGCAGTTACTGGCGGGGGAACAATGAGCAGTTCTTC. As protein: CASSYWRGNNEQFF.

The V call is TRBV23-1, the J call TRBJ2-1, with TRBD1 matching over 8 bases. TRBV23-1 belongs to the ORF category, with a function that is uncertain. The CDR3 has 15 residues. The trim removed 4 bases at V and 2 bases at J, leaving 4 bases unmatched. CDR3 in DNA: TGCGCCAGCAGTCTCGACAGGGGCCCCTACAATGAGCAGTTCTTC. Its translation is CASSLDRGPYNEQFF.

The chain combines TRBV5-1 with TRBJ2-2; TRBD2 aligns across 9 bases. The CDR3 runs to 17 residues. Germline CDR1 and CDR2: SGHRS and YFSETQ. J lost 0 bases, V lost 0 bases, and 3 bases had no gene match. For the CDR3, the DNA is TGCGCCAGCAGCTTGGTCGGCGGGGGGGCGAACACCGGGGAGCTGTTTTTT. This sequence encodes CASSLVGGGANTGELFF.

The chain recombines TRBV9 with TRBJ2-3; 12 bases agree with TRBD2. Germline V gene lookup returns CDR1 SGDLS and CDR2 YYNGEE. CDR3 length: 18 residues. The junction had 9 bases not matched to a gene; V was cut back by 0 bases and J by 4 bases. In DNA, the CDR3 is TGTGCCAGCAGCGTAGTGGCTAGCGGGGGGGCCGGGGCAGATACGCAGTATTTT. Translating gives CASSVVASGGAGADTQYF.

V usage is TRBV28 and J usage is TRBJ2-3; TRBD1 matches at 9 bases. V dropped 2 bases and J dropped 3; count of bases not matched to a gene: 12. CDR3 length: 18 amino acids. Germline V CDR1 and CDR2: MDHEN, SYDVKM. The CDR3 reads CASSLAALQGALTDTQYF. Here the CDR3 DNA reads TGTGCCAGCAGTTTAGCCGCCTTACAGGGGGCGCTAACAGATACGCAGTATTTT.

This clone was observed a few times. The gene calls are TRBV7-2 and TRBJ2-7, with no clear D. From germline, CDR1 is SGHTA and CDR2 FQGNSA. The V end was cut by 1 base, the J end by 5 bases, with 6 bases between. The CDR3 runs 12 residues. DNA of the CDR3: TGTGCCAGCAGCTTAGTGGCCGACGAGCAGTACTTC. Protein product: CASSLVADEQYF.

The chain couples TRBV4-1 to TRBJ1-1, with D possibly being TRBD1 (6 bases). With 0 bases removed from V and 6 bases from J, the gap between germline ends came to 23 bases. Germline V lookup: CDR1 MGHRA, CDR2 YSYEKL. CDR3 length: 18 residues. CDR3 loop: CASSQDLRAQGFYSEAFF. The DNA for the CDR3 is TGCGCCAGCAGCCAAGATCTCCGGGCCCAGGGGTTTTACTCTGAAGCTTTCTTT.

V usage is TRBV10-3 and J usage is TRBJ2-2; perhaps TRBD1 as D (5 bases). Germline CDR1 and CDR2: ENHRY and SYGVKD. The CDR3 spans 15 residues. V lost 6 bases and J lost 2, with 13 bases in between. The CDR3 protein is CAIRTEPLNTGELFF. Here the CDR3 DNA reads TGTGCCATCAGGACAGAACCCCTAAACACCGGGGAGCTGTTTTTT.

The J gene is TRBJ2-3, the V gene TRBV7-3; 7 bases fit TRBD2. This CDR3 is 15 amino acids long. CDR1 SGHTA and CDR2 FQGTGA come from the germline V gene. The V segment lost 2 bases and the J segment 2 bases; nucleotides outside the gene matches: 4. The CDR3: CASSLVGGTTDTQYF. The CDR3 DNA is TGTGCCAGCAGCTTAGTGGGGGGGACCACAGATACGCAGTATTTT.

CDR3 residues: CASSFGRGNEQYF. CDR3 bases: TGCGCCAGCAGCTTTGGTAGGGGAAACGAGCAGTACTTC. The rearrangement uses TRBV5-1 and TRBJ2-7; D might be TRBD1 (5 bases). V was pared by 2 bases and J by 5 bases, with 11 bases between. CDR3 size: 13 residues. Germline CDR1 is SGHRS and CDR2 is YFSETQ.

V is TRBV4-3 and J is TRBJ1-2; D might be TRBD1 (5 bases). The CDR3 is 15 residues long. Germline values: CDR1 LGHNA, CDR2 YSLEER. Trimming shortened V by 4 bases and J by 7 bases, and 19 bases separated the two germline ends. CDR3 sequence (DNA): TGCGCCAGCAGCCTCCTCGGCGGAGGGGAGGGTGGCTACACCTTC. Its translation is CASSLLGGGEGGYTF.

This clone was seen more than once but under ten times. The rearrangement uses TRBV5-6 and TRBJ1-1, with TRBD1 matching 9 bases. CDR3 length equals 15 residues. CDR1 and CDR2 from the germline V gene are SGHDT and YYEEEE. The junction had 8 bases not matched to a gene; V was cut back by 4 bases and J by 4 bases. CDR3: CASSPDRGYGTEAFF. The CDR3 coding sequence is TGTGCCAGCAGCCCTGACAGGGGGTACGGCACTGAAGCTTTCTTT.

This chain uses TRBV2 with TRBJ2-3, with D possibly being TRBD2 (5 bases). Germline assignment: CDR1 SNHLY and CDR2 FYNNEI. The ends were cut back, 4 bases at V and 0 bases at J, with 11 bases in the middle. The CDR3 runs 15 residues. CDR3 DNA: TGTGCCAGCAGTGTGGAGCGGACGAGCACAGATACGCAGTATTTT. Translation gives CASSVERTSTDTQYF.

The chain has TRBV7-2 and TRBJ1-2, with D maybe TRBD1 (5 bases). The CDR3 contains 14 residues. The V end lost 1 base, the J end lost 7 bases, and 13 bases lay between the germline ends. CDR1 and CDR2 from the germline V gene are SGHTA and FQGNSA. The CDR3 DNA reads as TGTGCCAGCAGCTTAGACTGGCAGGGCTCTGGCTACACCTTC. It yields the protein CASSLDWQGSGYTF.